These 20 T cell receptor beta chains were all obtained from the same sample, sequenced in a study of T cell responses to AZD1222 COVID-19 vaccine. The assay was immunoSEQ multiplex PCR, and TCRdb's table has in-frame clones only and misses some. The sample has some 100,000 clones, about 93% seen once. The sequences come from peripheral blood, collected 28 days after the second AZD1222 dose. Receptor source: an adult who received the AZD1222 COVID-19 vaccine.

This chain connects TRBV30 to TRBJ1-4; unclear D gene. This CDR3 is built from 20 residues. Looked up from germline, CDR1 is GTSNPN and CDR2 is SVGIG (reference sequence). Trimming pared 3 bases from V and 3 bases from J, leaving 29 bases between. The CDR3 spells CAWSAGDRPSRPRANEKLFF. CDR3 nucleotides: TGTGCCTGGAGCGCCGGCGACCGACCCTCTCGGCCAAGGGCTAATGAAAAACTGTTTTTT.

The rearrangement uses TRBV19 and TRBJ1-2; the match to TRBD1 covers 9 bases. Germline V gives CDR1 LNHDA, CDR2 SQIVND (reference sequence). The CDR3 loop spans 14 amino acids. Germline trimming cut 5 bases from V and 4 bases from J; bases unmatched to any gene: 5. The CDR3 here is CASSSPGQGYGYTF. DNA for the CDR3: TGTGCCAGTAGTTCCCCGGGACAGGGCTATGGCTACACCTTC.

The chain links TRBV5-1 to TRBJ2-7; possibly TRBD1 for D (5 bases). Germline CDR1 SGHRS, CDR2 YFSETQ. The CDR3 consists of 12 residues. The V gene lost 0 bases and the J gene lost 5 bases, with 6 bases spanning the gap. CDR3 sequence reads: CASSLGQHEQYF. DNA for the CDR3: TGCGCCAGCAGCTTGGGACAGCACGAGCAGTACTTC. The complete variable domain, with remaining parts taken from reference TRBV5-1 and TRBJ2-7, reads KAGVTQTPRYLIKTRGQQVTLSCSPISGHRSVSWYQQTPGQGLQFLFEYFSETQRNKGNFPGRFSGRQFSNSRSEMNVSTLELGDSALYLCASSLGQHEQYFGPGTRLTVT.

V and J are TRBV29-1 and TRBJ1-2; D perhaps matches TRBD1 (6 bases). V gave up 3 bases and J gave up 4 bases, with 18 bases separating them. Germline loops: CDR1 SQVTM, CDR2 ANQGSEA. CDR3 size: 15 residues. Here the CDR3 DNA reads TGCAGCGTTGACGAAAGGCTCCAGGGGCTCTATGGCTACACCTTC. Translation gives CSVDERLQGLYGYTF.

The chain joins TRBV5-1 to TRBJ2-1; maybe TRBD2 (5 bases). Per germline, CDR1 SGHRS and CDR2 YFSETQ. CDR3 length equals 15 residues. V lost 0 bases, J lost 3 bases, and 10 bases lay in between. CDR3 loop: CASSLERPDYNEQFF. The CDR3, as DNA: TGCGCCAGCAGCTTGGAGCGGCCGGACTACAATGAGCAGTTCTTC.

The table lists this clone with a count of one. The V call is TRBV27, the J call TRBJ2-5; D is tentatively TRBD1 or TRBD2 (6 bases each). Germline loops: CDR1 MNHEY, CDR2 SMNVEV (reference sequence). The CDR3 spans 16 residues. The V end lost 5 bases, the J end lost 5 bases, and 21 bases lay between the germline ends. The CDR3 loop is CASSAGSGVPRETQYF. DNA of the CDR3: TGTGCCAGCAGTGCGGGGTCAGGGGTCCCGCGCGAGACCCAGTACTTC.

The V gene is TRBV10-2, the J gene TRBJ2-2; D gene ambiguous. The CDR3 consists of 13 residues. CDR1 and CDR2 (germline): WSHSY, SAAADI. V was trimmed by 6 bases and J by 3 bases, leaving 8 bases between them. The CDR3 bases are TGCGCCAGCAGCACCGTGGACACCGGGGAGCTGTTTTTT. Its translation: CASSTVDTGELFF.

This clone appeared once. The chain is built from TRBV20-1 and TRBJ1-2; D is unclear. The CDR3 is made up of 14 amino acids. Per germline, CDR1 DFQATT and CDR2 SNEGSKA (reference sequence). Between the trimmed V and J ends, which lost 3 bases and 5 bases, there was a span of 16 bases. The CDR3 DNA reads TGCAGTGCTAGTCGTCCAGGAGCCGATTATGGCTACACCTTC. Translation gives CSASRPGADYGYTF.

The chain combines TRBV3-1 (or the pseudogene TRBV3-2) with TRBJ2-2, with a tentative D call TRBD1 (5 bases). The V gene's germline CDR1 is LGHDT and CDR2 YNNKEL (reference sequence). Trimming took off 4 bases at V and 5 bases at J, with 14 bases between the two ends. The CDR3 totals 15 residues. The CDR3 spells CASSLSGSRTGELFF. The CDR3 DNA reads TGTGCCAGCAGCCTGTCAGGGTCTCGTACCGGGGAGCTGTTTTTT.

The chain couples TRBV6-5 to TRBJ1-1; D might be TRBD1 (5 bases). The germline V gene encodes CDR1 MNHEY and CDR2 SVGAGI. V shed 6 bases and J shed 4 bases, with 12 bases lying between them. The CDR3 sequence is 13 residues long. The CDR3 DNA follows: TGTGCCAGCAGCCCCGGACACAGCACTGAAGCTTTCTTT. Amino acid sequence: CASSPGHSTEAFF.

The rearrangement uses TRBV11-2 and TRBJ2-7; 8 nucleotides match TRBD2. This CDR3 spans 16 amino acids. Germline V gene lookup returns CDR1 SGHAT and CDR2 FQNNGV. Trimming removed 5 bases from V and 5 bases from J; junction bases left unmatched: 14. The CDR3 DNA sequence: TGTGCCAGCAGCCAACTTTCGGGGGGGGACGCCCACGAGCAGTACTTC. Translation: CASSQLSGGDAHEQYF.

The chain couples TRBV21-1 to TRBJ1-2. TRBV21-1 is described as a pseudogene. The CDR3 consists of 15 residues. The CDR3 reads CASSKDGLLSSGYTF. The CDR3 DNA reads as TGTGCCAGCAGCAAAGACGGCCTTCTAAGTTCTGGCTACACCTTC.

This chain uses TRBV24-1 with TRBJ1-5, with 10 nucleotides matching TRBD1. V was pared by 5 bases and J by 3 bases, with 18 bases of the junction left unmatched. Germline CDR1 KGHDR, CDR2 SFDVKD. The CDR3 contains 20 residues. The CDR3 reads CATSAGPLRPGQGLNQPQHF. The DNA of the CDR3 is TGTGCCACCAGTGCCGGGCCTCTTCGACCGGGACAGGGGCTCAATCAGCCCCAGCATTTT.

The chain carries TRBV30 and TRBJ2-3, with 7 bases identical to TRBD2. V dropped 2 bases and J dropped 6; count of bases not matched to a gene: 11. Germline CDR1 and CDR2: GTSNPN and SVGIG (reference sequence). CDR3 length: 15 amino acids. CDR3 residues: CAWSPLASPGDTQYF. CDR3 nucleotides: TGTGCCTGGAGTCCACTAGCGAGCCCGGGGGATACGCAGTATTTT.

This chain uses TRBV4-1 with TRBJ2-7, with 7 bases that match TRBD1. The trim removed 1 base at V and 4 bases at J, leaving 13 bases unmatched. The CDR3 spans 17 residues. The germline V gene encodes CDR1 MGHRA and CDR2 YSYEKL. CDR3 amino acids: CASSQAGYTGDRYEQYF. CDR3 nucleotide sequence: TGCGCCAGCAGCCAAGCGGGATACACAGGGGACCGTTACGAGCAGTACTTC.

DNA of the CDR3: TGCGCCAGCAGCCAAACAGGGGGCCGCAATCAGCCCCAGCATTTT. Translation: CASSQTGGRNQPQHF. The chain recombines TRBV10-2 with TRBJ1-5, with TRBD1 matching over 9 bases. The CDR3 totals 15 residues. Germline trimming cut 6 bases from V and 2 bases from J; bases unmatched to any gene: 5. Germline V lookup: CDR1 WSHSY, CDR2 SAAADI.

This chain connects TRBV6-6 to TRBJ2-5; D could derive from TRBD1 or TRBD2 (6 bases each). Germline V gene data show CDR1 as MNHNY and CDR2 as SVGAGI (reference sequence). Deletions cut 8 bases from V and 1 base from J, with 14 bases between. The CDR3 sequence is 14 residues long. As DNA, the CDR3 is TGTGCCAGCTGTGACGGGGGCCTCCAAGAGACCCAGTACTTC. It translates to CASCDGGLQETQYF.

The CDR3 sequence: CASSQRSYDTIPTPEQFF. In nucleotides, the CDR3 is TGTGCCAGCAGCCAACGCTCCTACGACACAATACCCACTCCCGAGCAGTTCTTC. J is TRBJ2-1 and V is TRBV4-2; D not resolved. CDR1 and CDR2 from the germline V gene are LGHNA and YNFKEQ. The ends were cut back, 2 bases at V and 10 bases at J, with 27 bases in the middle. The CDR3 spans 18 residues.

The chain uses TRBV7-9 and TRBJ1-3; no reliable D call. The V end was cut by 7 bases, the J end by 0 bases, with 10 bases between. The germline V gene has CDR1 SEHNR and CDR2 FQNEAQ (reference sequence). This CDR3 has 14 amino acids. The DNA for the CDR3 is TGTGCCAGCACCCCTCGGGCCTCTGGAAACACCATATATTTT. Protein sequence: CASTPRASGNTIYF.

This clone has just one count. This sequence joins TRBV24-1 and TRBJ2-5, with D unclear. V lost 5 bases and J 1 base, leaving 13 bases between the germline ends. CDR1 is KGHDR and CDR2 is SFDVKD in the germline V gene. The CDR3 is made up of 15 amino acids. CDR3 nucleotide sequence: TGTGCCACCAGTGTGGGCCAAGGCCCCCAAGAGACCCAGTACTTC. This encodes CATSVGQGPQETQYF.